The entry below gives a single TCR beta chain sequence along with its context. Antigen: not known. Germline loops: CDR1 GTSNPN, CDR2 SVGIG (reference sequence). The CDR3 sequence is 13 residues long. V lost 2 bases and J 7 bases, leaving 12 bases between the germline ends. TCRdb independently ran MiXCR on the 5' RACE reads; one entry per CDR3 protein. The data hold under 200,000 distinct CDR3 sequences, with 31% observed a single time. The sample belongs to a study of T-cell memory formation after mild COVID-19. Whole-study context: The two donors had largely donor-specific TCR clusters. General study results and limits: Contracting CD4+ clones were located mainly in CM and EM, and CD8+ clones in EMRA. Within pre-infection memory, some responding clones were found, suggesting cross-reactive memory joined.

The chain combines TRBV30 with TRBJ1-5; no clear D gene. The sample consisted of PBMCs or a T cell subset sorted from them (not recorded which). This receptor was taken from an adult woman who had mild COVID-19 (a few samples of this study predate the infection). Cell type and time point are not known. CDR3 amino acids: CAWSYLGNQPQHF. The CDR3, as DNA: TGTGCCTGGAGTTACCTGGGTAACCAGCCCCAGCATTTT.